The rows below give T cell receptor beta chains drawn from one sample of a study of blood T cells in healthy people across ages. One entry per CDR3 protein, called by TCRdb with MiXCR from the 5' RACE reads. The data show hundreds of thousands of distinct CDR3 sequences, 25% seen once. Separately, the same data were catalogued under a study of T cells of mothers and their children.

The sequenced sample consisted of blood. These receptors originate from a boy under 18 in good health. Both conserved end residues are trimmed from each CDR3.

>TRBV9
ASSVLQGEGTDTQY
>TRBV3-1
ASSQYRDTNNYGCT
>TRBV28
ASSLRGLQETQY
>TRBV5-5
ASRLRAELYNEQF
>TRBV5-1
ASSPLGALTDTQY
>TRBV29-1
SVSRSPPSRYNSPLH
>TRBV20-1
SARDGGNYGYT
>TRBV12-3/TRBV12-4
ASSLWRGQDNEQF
>TRBV6-6
ASMLGRVTEAF
>TRBV28
ASEGRVSYGYT
>TRBV7-9
ASSFREIRYEQY
>TRBV5-1
ASSLGPSGSTTDTQY
>TRBV4-1
ASSQDGLAGRQETQY
>TRBV4-1
ASSHAQTGGFTEAF
>TRBV29-1
SVGIDTPEQY
>TRBV3-1
ASSQDQGQNGYT
>TRBV20-1
SARDRGGQRTGFHEQY
>TRBV4-2
ASSPERSSSYEQY
>TRBV29-1
SVEGGRDSYNEQF
>TRBV19
ASRSREGGETQY
>TRBV27
ASSRGGRGYA
>TRBV4-1
ASSPVAGEGETQY
>TRBV27
ASSLGSTQVYEQY
>TRBV12-3/TRBV12-4
ASKSQGVLDQPQH
>TRBV7-6
ASSPVGGERSGANVLT
>TRBV2
ASRFSGSNGKTQY
>TRBV4-1
ASSQDPGGQGQY
>TRBV10-3
AVTRTGGDMNTEAF
>TRBV5-1
ASSLGRPSGANVLT
>TRBV19
ASSETGYEQY
>TRBV29-1
SVAPKETQY
>TRBV11-2
ASSSTTGLSYNEQF
>TRBV28
ASSMGPARYEQY
>TRBV7-3
ASSLVGSSYNEQF
>TRBV24-1
ATSRSNYGYT
>TRBV29-1
SVEVPTGSGNTEAF
>TRBV7-3
ASSPRGGSTTDTQY
>TRBV6-6
AIWNSFSNQPQH
>TRBV20-1
SAGSTRADTQY
>TRBV2
ASRGQQNYGYT
>TRBV12-3/TRBV12-4
ASSLEGGLAGIVEQF
>TRBV9
ASSDLNLEQVYSYEQY
>TRBV4-1
ASSQVQTDTQY
>TRBV7-9
ASSSTRESPAEQY
>TRBV21-1
AKPGGRH
>TRBV28
ASSRPTTGKGSSYEQY
>TRBV12-3/TRBV12-4
ASSFGTETYEQY
>TRBV7-9
ASSFSGSTYEQY
>TRBV7-2
ASSGQGAGNTIY
>TRBV11-3
ASSFFRGTEAF
>TRBV2
ASSPDRADFYNEQF
>TRBV4-3
ASSQDRGLMQY
>TRBV4-2
ASSQDPGTYKQY
>TRBV20-1
SARDPRGQETQY
>TRBV7-9
ASSLGEQNTEAF
>TRBV12-5
ASGLVLGGANTEAF
>TRBV20-1
SARESGAPTFMEDTQY